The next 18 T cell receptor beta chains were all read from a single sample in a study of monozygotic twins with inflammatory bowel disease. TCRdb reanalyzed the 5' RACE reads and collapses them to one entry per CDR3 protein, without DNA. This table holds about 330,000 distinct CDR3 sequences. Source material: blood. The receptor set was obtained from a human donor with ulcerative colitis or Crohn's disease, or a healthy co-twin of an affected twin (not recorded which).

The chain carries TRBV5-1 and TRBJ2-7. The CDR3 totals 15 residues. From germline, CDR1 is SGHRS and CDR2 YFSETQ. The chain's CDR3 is CASSAQALRSYEQYF.

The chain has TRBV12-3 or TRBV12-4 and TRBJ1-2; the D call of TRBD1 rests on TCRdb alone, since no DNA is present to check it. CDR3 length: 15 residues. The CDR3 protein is CASSLAGARGYGYTF.

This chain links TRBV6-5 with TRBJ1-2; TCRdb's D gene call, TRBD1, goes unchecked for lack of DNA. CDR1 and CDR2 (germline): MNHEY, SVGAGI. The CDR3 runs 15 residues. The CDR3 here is CASSLLQGGFVGYTF.

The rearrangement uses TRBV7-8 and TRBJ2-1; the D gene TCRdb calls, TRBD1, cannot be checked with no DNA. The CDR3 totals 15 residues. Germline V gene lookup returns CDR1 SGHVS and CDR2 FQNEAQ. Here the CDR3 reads CASRGGRKGGNEQFF.

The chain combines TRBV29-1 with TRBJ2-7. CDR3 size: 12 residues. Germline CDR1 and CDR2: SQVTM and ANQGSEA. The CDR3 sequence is CSVERLPYEQYF.

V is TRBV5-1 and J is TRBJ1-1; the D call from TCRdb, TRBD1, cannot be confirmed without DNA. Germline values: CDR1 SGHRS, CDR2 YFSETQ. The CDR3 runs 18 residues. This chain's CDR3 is CASSTRDRGISANTEAFF.

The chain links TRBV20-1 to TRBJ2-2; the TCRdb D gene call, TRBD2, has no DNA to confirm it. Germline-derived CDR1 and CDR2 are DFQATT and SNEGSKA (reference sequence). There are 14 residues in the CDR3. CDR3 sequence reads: CSAPGATNTGELFF.

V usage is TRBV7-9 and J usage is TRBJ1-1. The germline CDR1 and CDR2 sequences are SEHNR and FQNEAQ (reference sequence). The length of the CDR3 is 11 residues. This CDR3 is CASSQSPEAFF.

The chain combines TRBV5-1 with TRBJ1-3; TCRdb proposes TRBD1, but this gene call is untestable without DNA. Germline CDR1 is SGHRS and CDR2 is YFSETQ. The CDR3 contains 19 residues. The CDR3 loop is CASSLGTGGSISSGNTIYF.

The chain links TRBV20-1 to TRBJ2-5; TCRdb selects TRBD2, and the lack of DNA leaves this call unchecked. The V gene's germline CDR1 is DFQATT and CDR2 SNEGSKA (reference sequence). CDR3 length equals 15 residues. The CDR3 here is CSALKTGTSGTPSDF.

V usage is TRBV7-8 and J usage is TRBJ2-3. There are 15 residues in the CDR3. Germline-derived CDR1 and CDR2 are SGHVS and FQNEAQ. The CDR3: CASSLGIVSTDTQYF.

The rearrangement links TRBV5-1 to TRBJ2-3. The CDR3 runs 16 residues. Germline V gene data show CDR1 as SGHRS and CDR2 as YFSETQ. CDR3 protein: CASSLGLAAAADTQYF.

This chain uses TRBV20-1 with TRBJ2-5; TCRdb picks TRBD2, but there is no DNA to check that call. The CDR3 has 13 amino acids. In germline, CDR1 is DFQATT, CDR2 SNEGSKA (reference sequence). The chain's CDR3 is CSAGTAIQETQYF.

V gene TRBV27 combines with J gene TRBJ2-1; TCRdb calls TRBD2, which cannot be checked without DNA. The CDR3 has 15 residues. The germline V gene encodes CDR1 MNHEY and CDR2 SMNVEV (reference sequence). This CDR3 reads CASSSQGREFAEQCF.

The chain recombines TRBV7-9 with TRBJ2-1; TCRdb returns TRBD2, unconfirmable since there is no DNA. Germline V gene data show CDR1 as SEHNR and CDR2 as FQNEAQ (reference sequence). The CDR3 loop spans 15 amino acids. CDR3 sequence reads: CASSATSGVYNEQFF.

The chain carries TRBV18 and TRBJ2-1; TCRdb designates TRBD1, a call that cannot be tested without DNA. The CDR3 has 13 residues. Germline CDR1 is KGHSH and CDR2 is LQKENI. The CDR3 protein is CASSGDSWNEQFF.

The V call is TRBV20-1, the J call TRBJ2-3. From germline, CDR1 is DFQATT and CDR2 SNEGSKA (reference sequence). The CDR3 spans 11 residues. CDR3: CSARVVDTQYF.

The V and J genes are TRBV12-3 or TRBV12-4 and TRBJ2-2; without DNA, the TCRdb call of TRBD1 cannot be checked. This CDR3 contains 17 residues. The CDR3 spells CASRTGTGQMNTGELFF.